This is a list of T cell receptor beta chains from one sample in a study of shared clonotypes between healthy human individuals. The data were produced by immunoSEQ multiplex PCR, yet TCRdb's version contains in-frame clones alone and is incomplete. This table holds millions of clones, more than 85% found once. Sequenced input: naive CD8+ T cells from PBMCs. The receptors here all came from a man aged 18-30 years in good health. Some clones in this sample may be carry-over from other donors' samples. CDR3s include the opening cysteine and the closing phenylalanine or tryptophan. D genes are given only for firm matches.

V gene	D gene	J gene	CDR3 protein	CDR3 DNA
TRBV18	-	TRBJ2-1	CASSPTHPGPWRNEQFF	TGTGCCAGCTCCCCCACCCATCCGGGACCTTGGAGGAATGAGCAGTTCTTC
TRBV4-3	-	TRBJ2-7	CASSQGFPGRSSYEQYF	TGCGCCAGCAGCCAAGGTTTCCCCGGACGGTCCTCCTACGAGCAGTACTTC
TRBV28	-	TRBJ2-1	CASSSRGGTSSNEQFF	TGTGCCAGCAGTTCCCGTGGGGGTACGTCCTCCAATGAGCAGTTCTTC
TRBV28	-	TRBJ1-2	CASSFSAGLGGEWGYTF	TGTGCCAGCAGTTTCTCGGCAGGGCTCGGGGGTGAATGGGGCTACACCTTC
TRBV5-4	-	TRBJ1-4	CASSLPTGKLFF	TGTGCCAGCAGCCTTCCAACGGGAAAACTGTTTTTT
TRBV19	-	TRBJ2-1	CASSVTISGNNEQFF	TGTGCCAGTAGTGTTACTATTTCCGGGAACAATGAGCAGTTCTTC
TRBV5-8	-	TRBJ2-7	CASIGFDRLIYEQYF	TGTGCCAGCATCGGATTCGACAGGTTAATCTACGAGCAGTACTTC
TRBV11-2	TRBD2	TRBJ2-1	CASSRLAGGPKSGEQFF	TGTGCCAGCAGCAGATTAGCGGGAGGGCCTAAGTCCGGTGAGCAGTTCTTC
TRBV5-6	TRBD1	TRBJ2-7	CASSGTGTGSYEQYF	TGTGCCAGCAGCGGAACCGGGACAGGGAGCTACGAGCAGTACTTC
TRBV11-2	-	TRBJ2-1	CASSLGRGVEQFF	TGTGCCAGCAGCTTAGGCCGTGGTGTCGAGCAGTTCTTC
TRBV5-1	-	TRBJ2-3	CASSLDWASRYTDTQYF	TGCGCCAGCAGCTTGGACTGGGCTAGCCGATACACAGATACGCAGTATTTT
TRBV2	TRBD2	TRBJ2-3	CASSGAGGADTQYF	TGTGCCAGCAGCGGAGCGGGAGGCGCAGATACGCAGTATTTT
TRBV5-4	-	TRBJ2-3	CASSLLLDTQYF	TGTGCCAGCAGCTTGCTGCTGGATACGCAGTATTTT